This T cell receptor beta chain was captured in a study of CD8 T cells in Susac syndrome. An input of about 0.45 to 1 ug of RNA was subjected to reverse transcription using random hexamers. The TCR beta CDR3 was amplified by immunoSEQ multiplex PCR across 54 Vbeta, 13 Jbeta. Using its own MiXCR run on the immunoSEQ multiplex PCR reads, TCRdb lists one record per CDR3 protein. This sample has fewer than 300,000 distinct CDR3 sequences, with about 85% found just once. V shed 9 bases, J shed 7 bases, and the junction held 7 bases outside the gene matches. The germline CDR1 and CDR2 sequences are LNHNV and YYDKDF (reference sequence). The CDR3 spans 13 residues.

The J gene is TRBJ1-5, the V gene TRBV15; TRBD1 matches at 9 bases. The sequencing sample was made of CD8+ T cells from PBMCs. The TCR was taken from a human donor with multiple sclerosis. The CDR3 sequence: CATAGTGWQPQHF. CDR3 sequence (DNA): TGTGCCACTGCCGGGACAGGGTGGCAGCCCCAGCATTTT.